This entry lists 19 T cell receptor beta chains sequenced from one sample in a study of blood T cell repertoires in COVID-19. The protocol was immunoSEQ multiplex PCR, while the TCRdb copy is restricted to in-frame clones and leaves out a portion. The sample holds hundreds of thousands of clones, over 70% seen once. Material for sequencing was peripheral blood. The origin of the receptors is a woman aged 50 to 60 with acute or convalescent COVID-19.

V usage is TRBV27 and J usage is TRBJ1-1; perhaps TRBD1 as D (6 bases). Per the germline V gene, CDR1 is MNHEY and CDR2 is SMNVEV (reference sequence). The CDR3 extends over 15 amino acids. The V gene lost 5 bases and the J gene lost 4 bases, with 17 bases spanning the gap. CDR3 in DNA: TGTGCCAGCAGTCCCGGACGGGGGGCGGGCACTGAAGCTTTCTTT. Its protein is CASSPGRGAGTEAFF.

The chain recombines TRBV3-1 (or the pseudogene TRBV3-2) with TRBJ1-1; TRBD1 might be the D (5 bases). The V gene lost 0 bases and the J gene lost 6 bases, with 23 bases spanning the gap. The CDR3 is 18 residues long. CDR1 LGHDT and CDR2 YNNKEL come from the germline V gene (reference sequence). CDR3 loop: CASSQEIGSGVDFPEAFF. CDR3 coding DNA: TGTGCCAGCAGCCAAGAGATTGGGTCGGGGGTAGATTTCCCTGAAGCTTTCTTT.

V and J are TRBV11-2 and TRBJ2-2, with 14 positions matching TRBD2. Germline CDR1 is SGHAT and CDR2 is FQNNGV. Trimming removed 2 bases from V and 1 base from J; junction bases left unmatched: 6. The CDR3 totals 19 residues. This chain's CDR3 is CASSLRGLAGGQNTGELFF. The CDR3 DNA sequence: TGTGCCAGCAGCTTACGTGGACTAGCGGGAGGCCAGAACACCGGGGAGCTGTTTTTT.

This chain links TRBV30 with TRBJ2-3; 8 bases align to TRBD2. The CDR3 sequence is 15 residues long. Germline CDR1 reads GTSNPN; CDR2 reads SVGIG (reference sequence). After removal of 1 base from V and 4 bases from J, the junction contained 7 bases not matched to a gene. The CDR3 region has the DNA TGTGCCTGGAGTGCCCCAGGACTAGCCCCAGATACGCAGTATTTT. Translated: CAWSAPGLAPDTQYF.

This clone showed up just a few times. This sequence joins TRBV4-2 and TRBJ2-7, with a tentative D call TRBD2 (5 bases). This CDR3 is built from 15 residues. Germline CDR1 and CDR2: LGHNA and YNFKEQ. V lost 4 bases, J lost 2 bases, and 15 bases lay in between. The CDR3 DNA sequence: TGTGCCAGCAGCCCGGAGGTAGCGCATGCCTACGAGCAGTACTTC. It is translated as CASSPEVAHAYEQYF.

This chain connects TRBV28 to TRBJ1-2, with a possible D match to TRBD1 (5 bases). The CDR3 loop spans 12 amino acids. V was trimmed by 3 bases and J by 8 bases, leaving 10 bases between them. In germline, CDR1 is MDHEN, CDR2 SYDVKM. CDR3 bases: TGTGCCAGCAGTTTCCGTAAGGGGGGCTACACCTTC. Translating it yields CASSFRKGGYTF.

V usage is TRBV20-1 and J usage is TRBJ2-7; no clear D gene. The CDR3 consists of 12 residues. Trimming removed 3 bases from V and 5 bases from J, with 11 bases in between. The germline gives CDR1 DFQATT, CDR2 SNEGSKA (reference sequence). Written as DNA, the CDR3 is TGCAGTGCTAGTTACAGCCTTAACGAGCAGTACTTC. Encoded protein: CSASYSLNEQYF.

The V call is TRBV7-9, the J call TRBJ1-1, with 7 nucleotides matching TRBD1. The CDR3 consists of 14 residues. In germline, CDR1 is SEHNR, CDR2 FQNEAQ (reference sequence). The V gene end was trimmed by 5 bases and the J gene end by 0 bases; junction bases not matched to a gene: 3. CDR3 residues: CASSIGQVNTEAFF. CDR3 bases: TGTGCCAGCAGCATCGGACAGGTGAACACTGAAGCTTTCTTT. The whole variable domain, remainder taken from reference TRBV7-9 and TRBJ1-1, is DTGVSQNPRHKITKRGQNVTFRCDPISEHNRLYWYRQTLGQGPEFLTYFQNEAQLEKSRLLSDRFSAERPKGSFSTLEIQRTEQGDSAMYLCASSIGQVNTEAFFGQGTRLTVV.

The CDR3 nucleotides are TGTGCCACCAGTTCCTCCGGGACTGCCTCCTACGAGCAGTACTTC. Its protein product is CATSSSGTASYEQYF. This chain connects TRBV24-1 to TRBJ2-7, with D possibly matching TRBD2 (6 bases). Germline CDR1 reads KGHDR; CDR2 reads SFDVKD. Deletions cut 6 bases from V and 0 bases from J, with 14 bases between. This CDR3 region has 15 residues.

This chain joins TRBV19 and TRBJ1-1; a weak D match, TRBD1 (6 bases). The CDR3 runs 14 residues. Germline assignment: CDR1 LNHDA and CDR2 SQIVND (reference sequence). The V gene lost 2 bases and the J gene lost 10 bases, with 17 bases spanning the gap. CDR3 DNA sequence: TGTGCCAGTAGTATATCCCCAGGGGTAGGGGGAGCTTTCTTT. It is translated as CASSISPGVGGAFF.

V and J are TRBV7-6 and TRBJ2-1; 13 bases line up with TRBD2. V shed 0 bases, J shed 2 bases, and the junction held 4 bases outside the gene matches. The germline V gene has CDR1 SGHVS and CDR2 FNYEAQ. The CDR3 extends over 18 amino acids. The chain's CDR3 is CASSLAAGTSGTYNEQFF. The CDR3 DNA reads TGTGCCAGCAGCTTAGCGGCGGGGACTAGCGGGACCTACAATGAGCAGTTCTTC. The full variable domain, in which reference TRBV7-6 and TRBJ2-1 provide the parts outside the CDR3, is GAGVSQSPRYKVTKRGQDVALRCDPISGHVSLYWYRQALGQGPEFLTYFNYEAQQDKSGLPNDRFSAERPEGSISTLTIQRTEQRDSAMYRCASSLAAGTSGTYNEQFFGPGTRLTVL.

This clone was counted only a few times. The chain couples TRBV6-6 to TRBJ1-4; weak D call: TRBD1 (6 bases). Trimming removed 5 bases at V and 8 bases at J, with 24 bases between. Germline lookup yields CDR1 MNHNY and CDR2 SVGAGI (reference sequence). This CDR3 spans 17 amino acids. The CDR3 coding sequence is TGTGCCAGCAGTCGATCATCGACAGGATTGGAAACGGAAAAACTGTTTTTT. It is translated as CASSRSSTGLETEKLFF.

This rearrangement joins TRBV6-6 to TRBJ1-1; D gene uncertain. CDR3 length: 14 amino acids. Trimming shortened V by 2 bases and J by 1 base, and 8 bases separated the two germline ends. The germline gives CDR1 MNHNY, CDR2 SVGAGI (reference sequence). This CDR3 reads CASSYDGGNTEAFF. The CDR3 DNA reads as TGTGCCAGCAGTTACGACGGAGGGAACACTGAAGCTTTCTTT.

This clone was picked up a small number of times. The chain recombines TRBV7-8 with TRBJ2-1; perhaps TRBD2 as D (5 bases). Germline lookup yields CDR1 SGHVS and CDR2 FQNEAQ. Trimming stripped 2 bases from V and 7 bases from J, with 12 bases between. The CDR3 is made up of 14 amino acids. The CDR3 DNA sequence: TGTGCCAGCAGCTTAAGAGGGAGTTCGAATGAGCAGTTCTTC. This gives the protein CASSLRGSSNEQFF.

This clone was observed a single time. The chain joins TRBV28 to TRBJ2-5; D is uncertain. The V gene lost 7 bases and the J gene lost 5 bases, with 14 bases spanning the gap. Germline CDR1 is MDHEN and CDR2 is SYDVKM. CDR3 length: 13 amino acids. CDR3 DNA sequence: TGTGCCAGCAAGGAAGAGGTGGTGGAGACCCAGTACTTC. Translating it yields CASKEEVVETQYF.

The rearrangement joins TRBV3-1 (or the pseudogene TRBV3-2) to TRBJ2-3, with D uncertain. V was pared by 4 bases and J by 4 bases, with 9 bases between. The CDR3 has 13 amino acids. Germline V gene sequence: CDR1 LGHDT, CDR2 YNNKEL (reference sequence). The CDR3 region has the DNA TGTGCCAGCAGCCTCCTTCGGGCAGATACGCAGTATTTT. The encoded protein is CASSLLRADTQYF.

This chain connects TRBV3-1 (or the pseudogene TRBV3-2) to TRBJ1-2, with 9 bases fitting TRBD1. The junction had 9 bases not matched to a gene; V was cut back by 4 bases and J by 6 bases. Germline values: CDR1 LGHDT, CDR2 YNNKEL (reference sequence). The CDR3 runs to 15 residues. CDR3 region: CASSPTLDRGDGYTF. The CDR3 nucleotides read TGTGCCAGCAGCCCGACCCTTGACAGGGGGGATGGCTACACCTTC.

This clone was seen a single time. The chain carries TRBV7-6 and TRBJ1-2, with D maybe TRBD1 (6 bases). Trimming cost V 7 bases and J 4 bases, with 22 bases left between them. Germline values: CDR1 SGHVS, CDR2 FNYEAQ. The CDR3 is 16 residues long. This CDR3 reads CASKRGVGGSVYGYTF. The DNA of the CDR3 is TGTGCCAGCAAAAGGGGAGTTGGGGGCTCGGTCTATGGCTACACCTTC. Complete variable domain (other parts from reference TRBV7-6 and TRBJ1-2): GAGVSQSPRYKVTKRGQDVALRCDPISGHVSLYWYRQALGQGPEFLTYFNYEAQQDKSGLPNDRFSAERPEGSISTLTIQRTEQRDSAMYRCASKRGVGGSVYGYTFGSGTRLTVV.

The V and J genes are TRBV28 and TRBJ2-3, with 7 bases lining up with TRBD1. Germline CDR1 MDHEN, CDR2 SYDVKM. This CDR3 has 14 residues. Trimming took 5 bases from V and 5 from J; bases not matched to a gene: 7. Here the CDR3 DNA reads TGTGCCAGCAGTGGACACAGGGGTTTAGATACGCAGTATTTT. Amino acids: CASSGHRGLDTQYF.